This note documents a single TCR beta chain sequence. CDR1 SEHNR and CDR2 FQNEAQ come from the germline V gene (reference sequence). Trimming removed 5 bases at V and 0 bases at J, with 17 bases between. The CDR3 is made up of 16 amino acids. Assay used: immunoSEQ multiplex PCR; TCRdb lists only in-frame clones, some missing. Of about 38,000 clones listed, roughly nine tenths are singletons. The sample comes from a study of OX40 agonist ivuxolimab in advanced cancers. Sequenced material: CD4+ or CD8+ T cells sorted from blood, taken in a trial of the OX40 agonist ivuxolimab. The receptor was isolated from an adult with an advanced solid tumor such as melanoma, head and neck, liver or kidney cancer. The J gene is TRBJ2-7, the V gene TRBV7-9; no clear D gene. CDR3 sequence reads: CASSPAGSGLSYEQYF. CDR3 DNA: TGTGCCAGCAGCCCGGCCGGGTCGGGCCTCTCCTACGAGCAGTACTTC.